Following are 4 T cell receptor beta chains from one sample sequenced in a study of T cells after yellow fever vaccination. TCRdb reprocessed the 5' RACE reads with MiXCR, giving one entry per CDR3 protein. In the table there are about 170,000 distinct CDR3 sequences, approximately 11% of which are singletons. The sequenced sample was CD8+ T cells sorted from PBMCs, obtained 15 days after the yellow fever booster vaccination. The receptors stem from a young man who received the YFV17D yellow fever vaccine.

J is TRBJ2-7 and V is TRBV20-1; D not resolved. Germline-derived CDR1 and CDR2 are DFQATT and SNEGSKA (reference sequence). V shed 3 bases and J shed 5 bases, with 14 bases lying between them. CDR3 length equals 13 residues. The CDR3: CSASGSTINEQYV. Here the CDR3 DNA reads TGCAGTGCTAGCGGGTCTACCATCAACGAGCAGTACGTC.

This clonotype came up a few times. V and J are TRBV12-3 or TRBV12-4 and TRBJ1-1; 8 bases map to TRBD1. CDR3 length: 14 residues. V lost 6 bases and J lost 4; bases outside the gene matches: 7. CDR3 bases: TGTGCCAGCAGCCTCGGACAGGGAACCACTGAAGCTTTCTTT. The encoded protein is CASSLGQGTTEAFF.

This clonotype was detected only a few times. CDR3 region: CASSLEGRTYGYTF. For the CDR3, the DNA is TGTGCCAGCAGCTTAGAGGGGCGGACCTATGGCTACACCTTC. The rearrangement uses TRBV7-9 and TRBJ1-2; the D gene is possibly TRBD1 (5 bases). The CDR3 is 14 residues long. V was cut by 1 base and J by 4 bases, with 10 bases left in between. Germline lookup yields CDR1 SEHNR and CDR2 FQNEAQ (reference sequence).

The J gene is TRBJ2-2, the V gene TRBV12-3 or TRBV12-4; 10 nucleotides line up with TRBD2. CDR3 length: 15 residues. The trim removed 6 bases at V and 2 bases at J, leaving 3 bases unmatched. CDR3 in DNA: TGTGCCAGCAGGATAGCGGGGGGTAACACCGGGGAGCTGTTTTTT. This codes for CASRIAGGNTGELFF.